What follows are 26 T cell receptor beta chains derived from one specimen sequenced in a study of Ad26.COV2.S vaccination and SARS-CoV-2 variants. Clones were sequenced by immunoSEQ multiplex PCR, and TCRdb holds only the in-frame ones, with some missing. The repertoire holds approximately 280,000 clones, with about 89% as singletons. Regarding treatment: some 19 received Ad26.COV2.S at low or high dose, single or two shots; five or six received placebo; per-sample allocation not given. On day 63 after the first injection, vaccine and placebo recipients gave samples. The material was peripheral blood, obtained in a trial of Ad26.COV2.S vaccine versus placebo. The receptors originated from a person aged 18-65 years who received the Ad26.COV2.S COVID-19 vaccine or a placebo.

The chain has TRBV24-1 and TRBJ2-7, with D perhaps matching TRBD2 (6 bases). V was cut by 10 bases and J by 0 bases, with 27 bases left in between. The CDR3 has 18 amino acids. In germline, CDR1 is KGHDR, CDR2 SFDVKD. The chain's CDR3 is CATIAVPSPIRSSYEQYF. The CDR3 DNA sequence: TGTGCCACAATAGCGGTGCCCTCCCCTATAAGGAGCTCCTACGAGCAGTACTTC.

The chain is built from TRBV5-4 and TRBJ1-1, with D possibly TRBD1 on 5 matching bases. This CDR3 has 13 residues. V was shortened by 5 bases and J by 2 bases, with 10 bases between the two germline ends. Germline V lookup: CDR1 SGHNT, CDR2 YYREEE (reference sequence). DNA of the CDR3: TGTGCCAGCAGTTGGACACTAAACACTGAAGCTTTCTTT. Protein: CASSWTLNTEAFF. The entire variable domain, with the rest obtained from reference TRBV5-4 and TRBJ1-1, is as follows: ETGVTQSPTHLIKTRGQQVTLRCSSQSGHNTVSWYQQALGQGPQFIFQYYREEENGRGNFPPRFSGLQFPNYSSELNVNALELDDSALYLCASSWTLNTEAFFGQGTRLTVV.

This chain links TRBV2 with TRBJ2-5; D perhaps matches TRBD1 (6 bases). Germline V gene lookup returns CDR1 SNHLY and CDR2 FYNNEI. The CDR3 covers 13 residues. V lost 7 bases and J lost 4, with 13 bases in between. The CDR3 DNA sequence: TGTGCCAGCAACCTGCTAGGGGGAGAGACCCAGTACTTC. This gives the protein CASNLLGGETQYF.

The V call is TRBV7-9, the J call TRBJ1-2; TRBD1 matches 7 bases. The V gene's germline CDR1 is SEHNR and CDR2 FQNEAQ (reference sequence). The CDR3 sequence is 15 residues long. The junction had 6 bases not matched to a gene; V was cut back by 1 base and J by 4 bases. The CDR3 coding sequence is TGTGCCAGCAGCTTAGAATCGAACAGGGGCTATGGCTACACCTTC. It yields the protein CASSLESNRGYGYTF.

CDR3 nucleotide sequence: TGTGCCAGCTCACCTGAGGGGGGTCGGAATCAGCCCCAGCATTTT. Protein sequence: CASSPEGGRNQPQHF. The chain joins TRBV18 to TRBJ1-5, with a possible D match to TRBD1 (6 bases). Trimming removed 3 bases from V and 4 bases from J, with 13 bases in between. The germline CDR1 and CDR2 sequences are KGHSH and LQKENI. The CDR3 is made up of 15 amino acids.

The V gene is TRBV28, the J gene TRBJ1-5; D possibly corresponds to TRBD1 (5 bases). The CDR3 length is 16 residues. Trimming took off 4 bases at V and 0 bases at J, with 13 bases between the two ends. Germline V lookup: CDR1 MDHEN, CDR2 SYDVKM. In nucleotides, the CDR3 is TGTGCCAGCAGTTCTCTGACAGCATATAGCAATCAGCCCCAGCATTTT. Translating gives CASSSLTAYSNQPQHF.

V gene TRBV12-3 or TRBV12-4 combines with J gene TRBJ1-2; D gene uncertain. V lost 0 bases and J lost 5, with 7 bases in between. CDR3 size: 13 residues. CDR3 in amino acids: CASSLASGYGYTF. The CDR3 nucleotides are TGTGCCAGCAGTTTAGCCTCGGGATATGGCTACACCTTC.

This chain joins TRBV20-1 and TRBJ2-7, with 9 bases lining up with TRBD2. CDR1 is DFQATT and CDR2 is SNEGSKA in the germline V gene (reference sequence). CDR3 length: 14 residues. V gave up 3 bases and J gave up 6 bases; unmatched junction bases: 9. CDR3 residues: CSASGQREDREQYF. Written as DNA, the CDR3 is TGCAGTGCTAGTGGCCAGCGGGAGGACCGCGAGCAGTACTTC.

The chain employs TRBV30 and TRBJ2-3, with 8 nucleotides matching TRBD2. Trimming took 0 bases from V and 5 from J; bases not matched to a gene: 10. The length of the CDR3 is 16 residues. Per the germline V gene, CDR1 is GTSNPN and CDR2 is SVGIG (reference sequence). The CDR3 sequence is CAWSVLSSGDGDTQYF. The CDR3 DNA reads TGTGCCTGGAGTGTACTAAGTAGCGGGGACGGAGATACGCAGTATTTT.

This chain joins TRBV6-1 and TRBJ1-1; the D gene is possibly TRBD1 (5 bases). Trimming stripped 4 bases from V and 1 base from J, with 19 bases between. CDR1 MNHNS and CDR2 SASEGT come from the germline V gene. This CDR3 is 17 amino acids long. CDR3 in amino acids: CASSARGTGTGNTEAFF. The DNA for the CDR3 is TGTGCCAGCAGTGCGAGGGGCACCGGGACGGGGAACACTGAAGCTTTCTTT.

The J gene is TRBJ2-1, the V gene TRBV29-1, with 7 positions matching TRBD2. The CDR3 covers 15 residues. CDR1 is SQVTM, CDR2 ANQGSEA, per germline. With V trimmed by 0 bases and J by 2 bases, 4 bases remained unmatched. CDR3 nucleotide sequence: TGCAGCGTTGAAGATGGACTAGACACCTACAATGAGCAGTTCTTC. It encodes CSVEDGLDTYNEQFF.

The CDR3 region is CASSRGQFWGTDTQYF. Here the CDR3 DNA reads TGTGCCAGTAGTCGAGGACAGTTTTGGGGCACAGATACGCAGTATTTT. This chain uses TRBV19 with TRBJ2-3, with D perhaps TRBD1 (6 bases). There are 16 residues in the CDR3. CDR1 and CDR2 (germline): LNHDA, SQIVND (reference sequence). V was shortened by 5 bases and J by 1 base, with 16 bases between the two germline ends.

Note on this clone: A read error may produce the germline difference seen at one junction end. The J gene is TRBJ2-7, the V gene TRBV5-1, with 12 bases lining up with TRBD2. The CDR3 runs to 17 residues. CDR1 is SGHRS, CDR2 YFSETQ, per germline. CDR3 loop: CASSLRTSGDTSDEQYF. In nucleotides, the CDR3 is TGCGCCAGCAGCTTGAGGACTAGCGGGGATACCTCCGACGAGCAGTACTTC. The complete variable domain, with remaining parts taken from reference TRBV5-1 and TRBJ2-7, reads KAGVTQTPRYLIKTRGQQVTLSCSPISGHRSVSWYQQTPGQGLQFLFEYFSETQRNKGNFPGRFSGRQFSNSRSEMNVSTLELGDSALYLCASSLRTSGDTSDEQYFGPGTRLTVT.

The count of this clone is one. The CDR3 DNA is TGTGCCAGCAGCTTAGTATTAATGGGGAACACAGATACGCAGTATTTT. Residues: CASSLVLMGNTDTQYF. The V call is TRBV7-9, the J call TRBJ2-3; D uncertain. The CDR3 totals 16 residues. CDR1 and CDR2 (germline): SEHNR, FQNEAQ (reference sequence). Trimming removed 1 base at V and 2 bases at J, with 13 bases between.

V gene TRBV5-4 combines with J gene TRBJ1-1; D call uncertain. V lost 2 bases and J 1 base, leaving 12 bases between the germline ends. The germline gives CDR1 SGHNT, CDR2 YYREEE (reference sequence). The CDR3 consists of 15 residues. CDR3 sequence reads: CASSFRAGPNTEAFF. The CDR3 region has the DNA TGTGCCAGCAGCTTTAGGGCAGGACCGAACACTGAAGCTTTCTTT.

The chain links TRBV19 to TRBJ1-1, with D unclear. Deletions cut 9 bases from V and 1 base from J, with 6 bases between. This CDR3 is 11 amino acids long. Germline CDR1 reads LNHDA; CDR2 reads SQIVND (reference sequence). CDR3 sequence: CARVGNTEAFF. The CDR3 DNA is TGTGCCAGAGTGGGGAACACTGAAGCTTTCTTT.

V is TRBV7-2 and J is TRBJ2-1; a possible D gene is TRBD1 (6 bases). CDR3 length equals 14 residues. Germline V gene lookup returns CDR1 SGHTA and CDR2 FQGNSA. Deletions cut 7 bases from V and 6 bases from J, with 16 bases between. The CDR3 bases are TGTGCCAGCACCTTCGGGACAAATTCCAATGAGCAGTTCTTC. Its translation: CASTFGTNSNEQFF.

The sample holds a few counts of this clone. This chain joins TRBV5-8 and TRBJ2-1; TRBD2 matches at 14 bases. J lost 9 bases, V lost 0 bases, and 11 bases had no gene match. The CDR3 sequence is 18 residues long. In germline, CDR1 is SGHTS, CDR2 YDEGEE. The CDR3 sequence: CASSLAETSGGALTEQFF. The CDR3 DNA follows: TGTGCCAGCAGCTTGGCCGAGACTAGCGGGGGGGCTCTTACTGAGCAGTTCTTC.

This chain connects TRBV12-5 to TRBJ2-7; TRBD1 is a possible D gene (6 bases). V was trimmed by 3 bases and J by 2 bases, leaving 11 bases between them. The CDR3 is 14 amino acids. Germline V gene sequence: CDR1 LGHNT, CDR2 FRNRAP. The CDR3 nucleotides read TGTGCTAGTGGTTTCGTGGGGGCAGCCTACGAGCAGTACTTC. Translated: CASGFVGAAYEQYF.

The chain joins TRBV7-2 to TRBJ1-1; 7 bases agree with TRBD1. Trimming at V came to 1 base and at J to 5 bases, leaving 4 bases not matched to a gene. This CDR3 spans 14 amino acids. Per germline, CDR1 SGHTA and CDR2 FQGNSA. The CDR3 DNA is TGTGCCAGCAGCTTAGACAGGGGAAGAACTGAAGCTTTCTTT. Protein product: CASSLDRGRTEAFF. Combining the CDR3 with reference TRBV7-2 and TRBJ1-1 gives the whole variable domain GAGVSQSPSNKVTEKGKDVELRCDPISGHTALYWYRQSLGQGLEFLIYFQGNSAPDKSGLPSDRFSAERTGGSVSTLTIQRTQQEDSAVYLCASSLDRGRTEAFFGQGTRLTVV.

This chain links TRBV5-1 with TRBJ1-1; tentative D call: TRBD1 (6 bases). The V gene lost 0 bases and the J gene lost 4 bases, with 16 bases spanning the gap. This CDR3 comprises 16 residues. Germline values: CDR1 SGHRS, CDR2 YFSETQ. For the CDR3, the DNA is TGCGCCAGCAGCTTGGCATCGATCAGGGGAGGCACTGAAGCTTTCTTT. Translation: CASSLASIRGGTEAFF.

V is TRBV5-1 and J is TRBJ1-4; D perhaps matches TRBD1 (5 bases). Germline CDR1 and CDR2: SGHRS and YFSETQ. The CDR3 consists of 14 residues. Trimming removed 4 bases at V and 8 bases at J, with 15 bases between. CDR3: CASSLRDPGEKLFF. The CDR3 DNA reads TGCGCCAGCAGCCTCCGGGACCCAGGGGAAAAACTGTTTTTT.

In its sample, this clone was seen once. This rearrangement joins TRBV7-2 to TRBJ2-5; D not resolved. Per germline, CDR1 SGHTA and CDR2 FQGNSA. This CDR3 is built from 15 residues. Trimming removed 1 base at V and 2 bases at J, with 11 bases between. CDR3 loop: CASSLVQRLQETQYF. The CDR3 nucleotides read TGTGCCAGCAGCTTAGTCCAGAGGCTACAAGAGACCCAGTACTTC.

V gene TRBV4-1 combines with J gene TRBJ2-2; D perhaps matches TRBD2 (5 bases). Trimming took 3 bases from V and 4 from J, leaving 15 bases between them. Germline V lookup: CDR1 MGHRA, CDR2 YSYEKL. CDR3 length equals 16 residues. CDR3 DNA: TGCGCCAGCAGCCACGGGATCGTTCAGGCCACCGGGGAGCTGTTTTTT. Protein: CASSHGIVQATGELFF.

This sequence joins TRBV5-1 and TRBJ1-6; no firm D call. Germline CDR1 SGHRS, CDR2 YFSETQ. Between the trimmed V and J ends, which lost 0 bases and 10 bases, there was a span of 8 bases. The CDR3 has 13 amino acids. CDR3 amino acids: CASSLAGFSPLHF. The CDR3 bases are TGCGCCAGCAGCTTGGCGGGGTTCTCACCCCTCCACTTT.

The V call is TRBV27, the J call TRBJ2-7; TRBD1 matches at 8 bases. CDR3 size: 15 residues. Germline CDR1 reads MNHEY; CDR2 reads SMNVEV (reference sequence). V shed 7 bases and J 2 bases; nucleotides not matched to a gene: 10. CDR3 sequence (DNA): TGTGCCAGCACCAATCAGGGGGCTACACCCTACGAGCAGTACTTC. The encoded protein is CASTNQGATPYEQYF.